The sequence of this TCR beta chain was determined in a study of cytomegalovirus exposure and HLA in healthy donors. The PCR used 60 Vbeta and 13 Jbeta primers. The data were produced by immunoSEQ multiplex PCR, yet TCRdb's version contains in-frame clones alone and is incomplete. The repertoire holds 150,000 to 200,000 clones, roughly 80% seen once, with about 2% in the top ten. V lost 1 base and J lost 8, with 8 bases in between. CDR1 is SGHTS and CDR2 is YDEGEE in the germline V gene. CDR3 length: 12 amino acids. Sequenced input: PBMCs. The TCR was taken from a male donor in good health and CMV-seronegative. The chain uses TRBV5-8 and TRBJ2-3, with D possibly matching TRBD2 (6 bases). CDR3 region: CASSLRSGTQYF. The CDR3 DNA is TGTGCCAGCAGCTTGCGTAGCGGTACGCAGTATTTT.